This T cell receptor (beta chain) was observed in a study of T cells in Graves' hyperthyroidism and ophthalmopathy. Points on this clonotype: The antigen is unknown.

The CDR3 runs 12 residues. CDR1 is LNHDA, CDR2 SQIVND, per germline (reference sequence). Trimming left V 7 bases short and J 4 bases short, with 11 bases between. Template material for amplifying TCR beta CDR3 regions consisted of RNA transcripts. First-round RT-PCR targeting the TCR CDR3 was performed with the HTBI primer set. MiXCR, applied by TCRdb to the multiplex PCR reads, yields one record per CDR3 protein. In the table there are about 700,000 distinct CDR3 sequences, 40% to 55% of which are singletons. Findings of the study overall: In blood, most of the thyroid clonotypes expanded above 0.001 were also present.

V gene TRBV19 combines with J gene TRBJ2-7; D remains ambiguous. Sequencing used peripheral blood or thyroid tissue (not recorded which). This clonotype was obtained from an adult man with Graves' disease, either hyperthyroidism or ophthalmopathy (not recorded which). CDR3 amino acids: CASTVGGYEQYF. CDR3 DNA sequence: TGTGCCAGTACGGTCGGCGGTTACGAGCAGTACTTC.